A selection of T cell receptor beta chains follows, all from one sample in a study of blood T cell repertoires in COVID-19. Clones were read by immunoSEQ multiplex PCR, and TCRdb kept only the in-frame ones, dropping some. The repertoire holds some 320,000 clones, over 85% seen once, with 11% in the top ten. Sample: peripheral blood. These TCRs come from a woman in her twenties or thirties with COVID-19, enrolled during active disease. The conserved cysteine and the conserved F or W are not part of the CDR3 here. Fields, in order: CDR3 protein, V gene, J gene.

CDR3 protein: ASSWTGSGNQPQH
V gene: TRBV19
J gene: TRBJ1-5

CDR3 protein: ASSRRTGSPDTQY
V gene: TRBV18
J gene: TRBJ2-3

CDR3 protein: ASRTDSAAWDTEAF
V gene: TRBV27
J gene: TRBJ1-1

CDR3 protein: ATSSLPGQTYEQY
V gene: TRBV15
J gene: TRBJ2-7

CDR3 protein: ASRLGGAQEQF
V gene: TRBV10-2
J gene: TRBJ2-1

CDR3 protein: ASSATTNRGVGAF
V gene: TRBV9
J gene: TRBJ1-1

CDR3 protein: ASSSRPNTQGTEAF
V gene: TRBV19
J gene: TRBJ1-1

CDR3 protein: ASSLQVAGANTGELF
V gene: TRBV7-2
J gene: TRBJ2-2

CDR3 protein: ASSPVGQANTGELF
V gene: TRBV27
J gene: TRBJ2-2

CDR3 protein: ASSYENIDTQY
V gene: TRBV28
J gene: TRBJ2-3

CDR3 protein: AAGKTQY
V gene: TRBV6-6
J gene: TRBJ2-5

CDR3 protein: ASSISGTPYGYT
V gene: TRBV7-9
J gene: TRBJ1-2

CDR3 protein: ASSEMDSEYGYT
V gene: TRBV25-1
J gene: TRBJ1-2

CDR3 protein: ASSVGTGRGPYNEQF
V gene: TRBV9
J gene: TRBJ2-1

CDR3 protein: ASSETSLNYEQY
V gene: TRBV6-1
J gene: TRBJ2-7

CDR3 protein: ASRTGTGGPEAF
V gene: TRBV7-9
J gene: TRBJ1-1

CDR3 protein: ASSTRTLNTEAF
V gene: TRBV5-1
J gene: TRBJ1-1

CDR3 protein: ATSDSEEKLF
V gene: TRBV24-1
J gene: TRBJ1-4

CDR3 protein: ASSIGTAANYGYT
V gene: TRBV19
J gene: TRBJ1-2

CDR3 protein: ASSPTWRGQTGELF
V gene: TRBV9
J gene: TRBJ2-2

CDR3 protein: ASSYVRGGSEAF
V gene: TRBV6-5
J gene: TRBJ1-1

CDR3 protein: ASTPVSGSTDTQY
V gene: TRBV9
J gene: TRBJ2-3

CDR3 protein: ASSLVGLLAGLIQETQY
V gene: TRBV7-2
J gene: TRBJ2-5

CDR3 protein: ASSLQGDTEAF
V gene: TRBV6-5
J gene: TRBJ1-1

CDR3 protein: ASSLDRVYGYT
V gene: TRBV6-5
J gene: TRBJ1-2

CDR3 protein: ASSSLTGGREKLF
V gene: TRBV19
J gene: TRBJ1-4

CDR3 protein: ASTTRFNPYEQY
V gene: TRBV6-5
J gene: TRBJ2-7

CDR3 protein: ASSFGADRGIYEQY
V gene: TRBV5-6
J gene: TRBJ2-7

CDR3 protein: ASKLSMNTEAF
V gene: TRBV6-5
J gene: TRBJ1-1